This T cell receptor (beta chain) was captured by sequencing in a study of radiotherapy plus CTLA-4 blockade in lung cancer. This clone turned up a few times. This table comes from immunoSEQ multiplex PCR, and its TCRdb copy is limited to in-frame clones, with some not included. The sample includes 100,000 or so clones, around 84% seen only once; the top ten take more than 20%. This CDR3 region has 14 residues. Trimming stripped 5 bases from V and 6 bases from J, with 14 bases between. CDR1 is SGHRS and CDR2 is YFSETQ in the germline V gene. The gene calls are TRBV5-1 and TRBJ2-2; D possibly uses TRBD1 or TRBD2 (5 bases each). The source of this sequence is a human donor with non-small cell lung cancer that progressed on radiotherapy plus ipilimumab. Material: peripheral blood, obtained from a patient treated with radiotherapy plus ipilimumab. The CDR3 DNA follows: TGCGCCAGCAGTCGTTACGAGGGGCCCGGGGAGCTGTTTTTT. Its translation is CASSRYEGPGELFF.